The clone carrying this TCR beta chain has a handful of counts. This CDR3 region has 17 residues. V dropped 1 base and J dropped 2 bases, with 17 bases sitting between them. CDR1 KGHSH and CDR2 LQKENI come from the germline V gene. The record originates from a study of beta chain features in type 1 diabetes. Study at large: Over all samples combined, more than 90,000,000 sorted cells were examined.

Expressed TCRB transcripts were sequenced after all isolated RNA was converted to cDNA. Approximately 3.6 million reads per sample were averaged for naive, central memory and regulatory samples. The protocol was immunoSEQ multiplex PCR, while the TCRdb copy is restricted to in-frame clones and leaves out a portion. The sample contains about 250,000 clones, roughly an eighth of which appear only once. This TCR was sampled from a woman between 40 and 50 years old in good health. The V call is TRBV18, the J call TRBJ1-1; possible D gene TRBD1, 6 bases. Specimen: naive CD4+ T cells from blood. CDR3 loop: CASSPLPTQGPNTEAFF. CDR3 nucleotides: TGTGCCAGCTCACCACTACCCACCCAGGGGCCTAACACTGAAGCTTTCTTT.